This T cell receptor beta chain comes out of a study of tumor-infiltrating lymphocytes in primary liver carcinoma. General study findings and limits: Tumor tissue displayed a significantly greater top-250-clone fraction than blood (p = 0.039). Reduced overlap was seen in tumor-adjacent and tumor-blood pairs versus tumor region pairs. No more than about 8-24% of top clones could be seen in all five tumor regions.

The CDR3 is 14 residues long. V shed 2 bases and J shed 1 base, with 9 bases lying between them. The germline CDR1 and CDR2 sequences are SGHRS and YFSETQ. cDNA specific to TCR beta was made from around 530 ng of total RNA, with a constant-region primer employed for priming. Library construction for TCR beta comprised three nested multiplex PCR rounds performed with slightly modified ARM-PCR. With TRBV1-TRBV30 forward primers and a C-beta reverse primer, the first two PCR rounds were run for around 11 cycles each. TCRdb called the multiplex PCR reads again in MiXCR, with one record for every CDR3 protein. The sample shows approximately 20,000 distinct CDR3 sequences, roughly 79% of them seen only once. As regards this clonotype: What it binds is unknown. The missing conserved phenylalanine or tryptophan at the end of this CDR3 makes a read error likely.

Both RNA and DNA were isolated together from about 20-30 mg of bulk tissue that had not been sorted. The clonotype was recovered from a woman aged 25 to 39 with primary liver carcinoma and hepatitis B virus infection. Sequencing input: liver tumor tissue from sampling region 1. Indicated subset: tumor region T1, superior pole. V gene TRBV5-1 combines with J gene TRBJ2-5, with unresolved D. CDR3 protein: CASSFHRTQETQYV. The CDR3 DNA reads TGCGCCAGCAGCTTTCATAGAACCCAAGAGACCCAGTACGTC.